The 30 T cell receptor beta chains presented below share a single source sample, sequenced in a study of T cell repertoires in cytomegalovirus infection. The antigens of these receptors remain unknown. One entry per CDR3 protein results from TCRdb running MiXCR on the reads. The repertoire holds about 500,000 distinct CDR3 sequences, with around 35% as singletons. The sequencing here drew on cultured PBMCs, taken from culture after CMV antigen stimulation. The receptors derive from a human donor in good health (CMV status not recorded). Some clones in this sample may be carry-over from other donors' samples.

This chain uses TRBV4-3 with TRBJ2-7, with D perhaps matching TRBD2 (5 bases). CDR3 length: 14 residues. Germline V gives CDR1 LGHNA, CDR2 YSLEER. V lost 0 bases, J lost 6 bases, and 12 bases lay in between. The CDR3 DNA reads TGCGCCAGCAGCCAAGAGGCCGCTAGCCCCGAGCAGTACTTC. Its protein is CASSQEAASPEQYF.

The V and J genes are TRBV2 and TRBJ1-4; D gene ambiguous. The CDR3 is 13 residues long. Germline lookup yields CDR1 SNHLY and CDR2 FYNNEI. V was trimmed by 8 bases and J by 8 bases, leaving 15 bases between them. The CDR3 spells CASGRWVAEKLFF. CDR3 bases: TGTGCCAGCGGGAGGTGGGTTGCGGAAAAACTGTTTTTT.

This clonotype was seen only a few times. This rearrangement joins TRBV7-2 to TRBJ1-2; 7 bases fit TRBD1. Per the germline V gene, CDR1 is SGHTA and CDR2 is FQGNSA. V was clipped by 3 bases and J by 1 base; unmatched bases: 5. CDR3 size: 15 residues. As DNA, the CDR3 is TGTGCCAGCAGCTTCTTAACAGGGGATAACTATGGCTACACCTTC. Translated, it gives CASSFLTGDNYGYTF.

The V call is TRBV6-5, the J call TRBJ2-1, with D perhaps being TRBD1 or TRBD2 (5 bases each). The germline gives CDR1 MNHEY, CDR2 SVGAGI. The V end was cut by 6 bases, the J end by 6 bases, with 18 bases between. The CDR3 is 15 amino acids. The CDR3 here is CASSQNRDQRNEQFF. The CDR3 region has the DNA TGTGCCAGCAGCCAAAACCGGGACCAACGCAATGAGCAGTTCTTC.

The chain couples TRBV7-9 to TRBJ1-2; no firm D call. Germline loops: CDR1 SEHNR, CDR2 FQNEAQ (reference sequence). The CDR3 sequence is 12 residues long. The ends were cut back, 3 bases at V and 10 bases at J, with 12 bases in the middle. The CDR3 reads CASSFVGRSYTF. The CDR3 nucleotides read TGTGCCAGCAGCTTCGTCGGCAGGTCCTACACCTTC.

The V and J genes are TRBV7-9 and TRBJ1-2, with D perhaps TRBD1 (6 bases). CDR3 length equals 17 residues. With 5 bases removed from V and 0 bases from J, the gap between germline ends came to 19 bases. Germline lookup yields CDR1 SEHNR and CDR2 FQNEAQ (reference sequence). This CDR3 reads CASSPGPTGRANYGYTF. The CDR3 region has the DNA TGTGCCAGCAGCCCCGGACCAACAGGGCGTGCTAACTATGGCTACACCTTC.

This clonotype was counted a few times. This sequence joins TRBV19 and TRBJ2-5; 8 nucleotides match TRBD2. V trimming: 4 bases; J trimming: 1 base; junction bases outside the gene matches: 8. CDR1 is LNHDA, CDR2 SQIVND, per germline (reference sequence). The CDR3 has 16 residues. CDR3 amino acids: CASSRSGGSFQETQYF. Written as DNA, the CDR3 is TGTGCCAGTAGTAGGTCGGGGGGGAGCTTCCAAGAGACCCAGTACTTC.

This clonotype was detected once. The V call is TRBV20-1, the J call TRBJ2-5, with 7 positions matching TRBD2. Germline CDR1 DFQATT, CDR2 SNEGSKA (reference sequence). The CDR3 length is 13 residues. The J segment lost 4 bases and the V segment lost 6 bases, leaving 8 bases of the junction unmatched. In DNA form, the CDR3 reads TGCAGTGCGCCGGGACGCGGGGGAGAGACCCAGTACTTC. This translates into CSAPGRGGETQYF.

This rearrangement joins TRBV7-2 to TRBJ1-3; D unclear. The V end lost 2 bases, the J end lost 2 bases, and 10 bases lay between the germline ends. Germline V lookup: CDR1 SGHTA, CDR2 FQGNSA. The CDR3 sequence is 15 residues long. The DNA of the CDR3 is TGTGCCAGCAGCTTAACGAGGAGGACTGGAAACACCATATATTTT. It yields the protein CASSLTRRTGNTIYF.

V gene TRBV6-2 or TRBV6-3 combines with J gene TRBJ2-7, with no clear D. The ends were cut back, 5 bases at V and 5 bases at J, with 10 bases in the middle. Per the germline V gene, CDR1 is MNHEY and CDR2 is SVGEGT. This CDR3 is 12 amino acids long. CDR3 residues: CASSEVFDEQYF. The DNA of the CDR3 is TGTGCCAGCAGTGAAGTGTTCGACGAGCAGTACTTC.

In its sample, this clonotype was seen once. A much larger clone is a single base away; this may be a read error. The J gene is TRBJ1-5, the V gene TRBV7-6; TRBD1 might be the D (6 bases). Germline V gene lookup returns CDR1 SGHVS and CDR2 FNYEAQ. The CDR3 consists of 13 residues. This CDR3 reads CASSFGDNQPQQF. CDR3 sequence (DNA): TGTGCCAGCAGCTTCGGGGACAATCAGCCCCAGCAGTTT.

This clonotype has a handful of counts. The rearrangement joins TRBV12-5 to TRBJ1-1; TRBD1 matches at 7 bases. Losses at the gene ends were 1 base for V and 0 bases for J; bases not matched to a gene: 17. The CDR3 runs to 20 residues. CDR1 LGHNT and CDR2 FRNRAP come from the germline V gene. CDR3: CASGLERDLDREGMNTEAFF. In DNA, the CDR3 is TGTGCTAGTGGTTTGGAACGGGACCTTGACAGGGAGGGCATGAACACTGAAGCTTTCTTT.

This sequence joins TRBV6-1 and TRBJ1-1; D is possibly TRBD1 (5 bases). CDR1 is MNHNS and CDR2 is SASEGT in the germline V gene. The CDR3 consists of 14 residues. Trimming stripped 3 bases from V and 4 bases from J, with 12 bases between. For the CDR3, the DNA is TGTGCCAGCAGTGACCGGGGCGGGGGCACTGAAGCTTTCTTT. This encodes CASSDRGGGTEAFF.

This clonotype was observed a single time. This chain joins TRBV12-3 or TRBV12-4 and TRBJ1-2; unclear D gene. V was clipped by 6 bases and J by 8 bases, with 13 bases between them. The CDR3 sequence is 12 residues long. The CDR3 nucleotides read TGTGCCAGCAGCTGGGTCGGAAGAGGCTACACCTTC. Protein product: CASSWVGRGYTF.

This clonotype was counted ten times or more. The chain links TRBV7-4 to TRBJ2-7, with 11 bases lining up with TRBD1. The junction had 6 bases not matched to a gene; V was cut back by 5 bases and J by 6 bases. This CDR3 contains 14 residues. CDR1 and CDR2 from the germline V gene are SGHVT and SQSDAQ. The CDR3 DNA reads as TGTGCCAGCAGCCACCCGGACAGGGGGCGCGAGCAGTACGTC. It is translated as CASSHPDRGREQYV.

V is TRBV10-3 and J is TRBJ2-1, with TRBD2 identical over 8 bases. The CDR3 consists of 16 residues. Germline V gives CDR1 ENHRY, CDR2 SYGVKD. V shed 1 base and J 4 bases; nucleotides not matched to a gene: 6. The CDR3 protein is CAISEFLAGPYNEQFF. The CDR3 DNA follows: TGTGCCATCAGTGAGTTTCTAGCGGGTCCTTACAATGAGCAGTTCTTC.

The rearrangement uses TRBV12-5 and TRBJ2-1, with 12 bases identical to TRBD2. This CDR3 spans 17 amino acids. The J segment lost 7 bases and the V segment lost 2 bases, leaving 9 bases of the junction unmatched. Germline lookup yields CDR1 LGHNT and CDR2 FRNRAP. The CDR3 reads CASGLLRTSGTGNEQFF. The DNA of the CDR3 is TGTGCTAGTGGTTTGTTGCGGACTAGCGGGACTGGTAATGAGCAGTTCTTC.

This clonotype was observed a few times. The CDR3 protein is CASRPRGSRGYEQYV. CDR3 bases: TGTGCCAGCAGACCGAGGGGATCGAGAGGCTACGAGCAGTACGTC. The rearrangement links TRBV6-5 to TRBJ2-7; perhaps D is TRBD1 or TRBD2 (5 bases each). The V and J ends lost 6 bases and 3 bases respectively, with 18 bases between them. CDR1 is MNHEY and CDR2 is SVGAGI in the germline V gene. The CDR3 extends over 15 amino acids.

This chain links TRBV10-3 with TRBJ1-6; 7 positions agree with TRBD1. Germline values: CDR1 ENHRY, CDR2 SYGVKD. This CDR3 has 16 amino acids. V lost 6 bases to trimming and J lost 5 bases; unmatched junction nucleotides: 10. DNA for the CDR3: TGTGCCATCAGCCCCAACAGGGGTTCGGATAATTCACCCCTCCACTTT. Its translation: CAISPNRGSDNSPLHF.

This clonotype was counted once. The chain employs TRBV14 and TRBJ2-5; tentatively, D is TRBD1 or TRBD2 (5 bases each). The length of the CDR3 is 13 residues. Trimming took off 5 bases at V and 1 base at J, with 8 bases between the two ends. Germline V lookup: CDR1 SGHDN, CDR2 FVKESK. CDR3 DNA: TGTGCCAGCAGCGAGGGGTTCCAAGAGACCCAGTACTTC. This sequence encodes CASSEGFQETQYF. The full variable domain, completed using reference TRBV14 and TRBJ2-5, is EAGVTQFPSHSVIEKGQTVTLRCDPISGHDNLYWYRRVMGKEIKFLLHFVKESKQDESGMPNNRFLAERTGGTYSTLKVQPAELEDSGVYFCASSEGFQETQYFGPGTRLLVL.

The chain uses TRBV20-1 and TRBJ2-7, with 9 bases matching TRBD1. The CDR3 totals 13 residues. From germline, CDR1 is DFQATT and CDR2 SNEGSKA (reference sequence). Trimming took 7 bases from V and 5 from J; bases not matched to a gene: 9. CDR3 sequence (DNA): TGCAGTGTTACGGGACAGGGAGACAACGAGCAGTACTTC. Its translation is CSVTGQGDNEQYF.

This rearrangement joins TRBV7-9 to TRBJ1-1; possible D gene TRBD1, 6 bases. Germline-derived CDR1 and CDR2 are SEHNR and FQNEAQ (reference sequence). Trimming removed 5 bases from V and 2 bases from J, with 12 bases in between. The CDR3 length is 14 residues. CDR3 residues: CASSQQGINTEAFF. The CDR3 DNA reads TGTGCCAGCAGCCAACAGGGAATAAACACTGAAGCTTTCTTT. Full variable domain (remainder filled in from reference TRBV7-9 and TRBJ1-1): DTGVSQNPRHKITKRGQNVTFRCDPISEHNRLYWYRQTLGQGPEFLTYFQNEAQLEKSRLLSDRFSAERPKGSFSTLEIQRTEQGDSAMYLCASSQQGINTEAFFGQGTRLTVV.

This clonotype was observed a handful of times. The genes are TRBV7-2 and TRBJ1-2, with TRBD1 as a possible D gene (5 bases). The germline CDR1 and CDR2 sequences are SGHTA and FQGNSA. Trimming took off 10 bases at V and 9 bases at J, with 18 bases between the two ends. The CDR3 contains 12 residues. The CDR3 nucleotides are TGTGCCATGGAAGCCTTCCCGGGGCGCTACACCTTC. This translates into CAMEAFPGRYTF.

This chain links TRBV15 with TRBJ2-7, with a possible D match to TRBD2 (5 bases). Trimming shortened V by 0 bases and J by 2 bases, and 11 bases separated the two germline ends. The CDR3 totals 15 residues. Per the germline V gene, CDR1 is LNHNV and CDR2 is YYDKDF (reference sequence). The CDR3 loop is CATSRDLATTYEQYF. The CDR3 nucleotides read TGTGCCACCAGCAGAGATCTGGCGACTACCTACGAGCAGTACTTC.

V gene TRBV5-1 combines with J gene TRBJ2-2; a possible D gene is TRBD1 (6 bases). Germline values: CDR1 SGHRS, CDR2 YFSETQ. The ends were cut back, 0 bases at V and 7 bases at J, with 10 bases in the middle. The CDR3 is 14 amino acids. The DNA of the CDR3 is TGCGCCAGCAGCTTGGCTAAGGGGGTCGGGGAGCTGTTTTTT. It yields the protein CASSLAKGVGELFF.

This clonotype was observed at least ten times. CDR3 residues: CASSLGGSGRANEQFF. The CDR3 bases are TGTGCCAGCAGCTTAGGCGGTAGCGGGAGGGCCAATGAGCAGTTCTTC. V usage is TRBV7-2 and J usage is TRBJ2-1; 11 bases are shared with TRBD2. Germline lookup yields CDR1 SGHTA and CDR2 FQGNSA. The CDR3 sequence is 16 residues long. V shed 1 base, J shed 6 bases, and the junction held 5 bases outside the gene matches.

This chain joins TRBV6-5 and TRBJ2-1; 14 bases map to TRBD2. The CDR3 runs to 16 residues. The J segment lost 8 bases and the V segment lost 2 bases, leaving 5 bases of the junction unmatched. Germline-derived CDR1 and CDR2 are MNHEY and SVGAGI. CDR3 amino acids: CASSYAGLAGDDEQFF. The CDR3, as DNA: TGTGCCAGCAGTTACGCGGGACTAGCGGGAGACGATGAGCAGTTCTTC.

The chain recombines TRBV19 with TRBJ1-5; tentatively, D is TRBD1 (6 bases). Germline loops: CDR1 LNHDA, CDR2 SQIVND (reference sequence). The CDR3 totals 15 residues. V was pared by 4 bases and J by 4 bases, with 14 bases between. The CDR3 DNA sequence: TGTGCCAGTAGTACTACAGGGAAGGGGAATCAGCCCCAGCATTTT. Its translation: CASSTTGKGNQPQHF. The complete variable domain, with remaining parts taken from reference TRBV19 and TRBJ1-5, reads DGGITQSPKYLFRKEGQNVTLSCEQNLNHDAMYWYRQDPGQGLRLIYYSQIVNDFQKGDIAEGYSVSREKKESFPLTVTSAQKNPTAFYLCASSTTGKGNQPQHFGDGTRLSIL.

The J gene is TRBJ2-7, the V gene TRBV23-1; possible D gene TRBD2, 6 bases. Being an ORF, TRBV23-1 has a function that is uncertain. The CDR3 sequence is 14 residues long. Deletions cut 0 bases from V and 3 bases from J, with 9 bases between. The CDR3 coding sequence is TGCGCCAGCAGTCAATCGGGACTCCTCTACGAGCAGTACTTC. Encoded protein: CASSQSGLLYEQYF.

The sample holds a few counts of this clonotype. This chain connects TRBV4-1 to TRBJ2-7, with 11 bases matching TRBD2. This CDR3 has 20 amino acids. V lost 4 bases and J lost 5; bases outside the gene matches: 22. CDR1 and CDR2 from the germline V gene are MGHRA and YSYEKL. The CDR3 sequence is CASSLRPSGASGRKWDEQYF. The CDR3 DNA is TGCGCCAGCAGCCTCCGACCCTCCGGGGCTAGCGGGAGGAAATGGGACGAGCAGTACTTC.